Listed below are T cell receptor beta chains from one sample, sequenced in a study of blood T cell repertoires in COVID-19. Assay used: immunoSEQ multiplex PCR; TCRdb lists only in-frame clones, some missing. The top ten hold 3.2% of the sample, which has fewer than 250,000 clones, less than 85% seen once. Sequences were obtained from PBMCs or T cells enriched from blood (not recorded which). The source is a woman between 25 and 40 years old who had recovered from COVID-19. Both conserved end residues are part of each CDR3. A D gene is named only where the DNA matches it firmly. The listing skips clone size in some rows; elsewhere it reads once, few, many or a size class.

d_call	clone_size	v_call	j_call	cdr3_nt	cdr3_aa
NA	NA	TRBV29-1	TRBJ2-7	TGCAGCGTGCAGACGGGGGGCACCTACGAGCAGTACTTC	CSVQTGGTYEQYF
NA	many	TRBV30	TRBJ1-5	TGTGCCTGGAGCGACACTGATCAGCCCCAGCATTTT	CAWSDTDQPQHF
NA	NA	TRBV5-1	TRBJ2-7	TGCGCCAGCAGCTTGTTAACGGGAGATTACGAGCAGTACTTC	CASSLLTGDYEQYF
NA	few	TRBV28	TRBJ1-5	TGTGCCAGCAGGGGGGCTGGCGCCAGCAATCAGCCCCAGCATTTT	CASRGAGASNQPQHF
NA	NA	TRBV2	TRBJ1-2	TGTGCCAGCAGTGAAGCGAGAACTAACTATGGCTACACCTTC	CASSEARTNYGYTF
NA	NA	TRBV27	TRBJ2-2	TGTGCCAGCAGACTTCTGGCGGATACCGGGGAGCTGTTTTTT	CASRLLADTGELFF
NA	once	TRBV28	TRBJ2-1	TGTGCCAGCAGAGACTCCGGGACTTTCGGGGGTGAGCAGTTCTTC	CASRDSGTFGGEQFF
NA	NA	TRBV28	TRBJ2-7	TGTGCCAGCAGTAGAGGCGGGGTTAGCCACGAGCAGTACTTC	CASSRGGVSHEQYF
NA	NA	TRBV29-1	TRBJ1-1	TGCAGCGTTGATGGACTGGGGAACACTGAAGCTTTCTTT	CSVDGLGNTEAFF
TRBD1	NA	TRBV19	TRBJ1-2	TGTGCCAGTAGTCGGACAGGGGGCTGGGGCTACACCTTC	CASSRTGGWGYTF
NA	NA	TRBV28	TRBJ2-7	TGTGCCAGCACCATTGGCTCCGGGAGCTCCTACGAGCAGTACTTC	CASTIGSGSSYEQYF
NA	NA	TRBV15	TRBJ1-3	TGTGCCACCAGCAGAGTCCCCGCGGACACCATATATTTT	CATSRVPADTIYF
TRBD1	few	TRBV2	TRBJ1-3	TGTGCCAGCAGCTCAGGGGGAATCTCTGGAAACACCATATATTTT	CASSSGGISGNTIYF
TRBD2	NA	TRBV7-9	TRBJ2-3	TGTGCCAGCAGCCCCCGCGGTAGCGGGGGGCGAGTCACAGATACGCAGTATTTT	CASSPRGSGGRVTDTQYF
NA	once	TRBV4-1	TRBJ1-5	TGCGCCAGCAGCCAAAACAGGGCCAGCAATCAGCCCCAGCATTTT	CASSQNRASNQPQHF
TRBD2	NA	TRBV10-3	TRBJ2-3	TGTGCCATCAGTGAGTCGACTAGCGGGTACACAGATACGCAGTATTTT	CAISESTSGYTDTQYF
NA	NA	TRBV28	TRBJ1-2	TGTGCCAGCAGGGCCGGGGGGGAGGACTATGGCTACACCTTC	CASRAGGEDYGYTF
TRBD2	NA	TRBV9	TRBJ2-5	TGTGCCAGCAACCCCGGGACTAGCGATCGAGAGACCCAGTACTTC	CASNPGTSDRETQYF
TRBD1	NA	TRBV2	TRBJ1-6	TGTGCCAGCAGTGAATGGGACAGGGCAAATTCACCCCTCCACTTT	CASSEWDRANSPLHF
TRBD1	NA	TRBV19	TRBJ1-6	TGTGCCAGTAAGAGAGGACAGGGGCAAGGAGGCTCCTATAATTCACCCCTCCACTTT	CASKRGQGQGGSYNSPLHF
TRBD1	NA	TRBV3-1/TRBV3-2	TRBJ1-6	TGTGCCAGCAGCCAGGGACAGGTCCGGAGCTCCTATAATTCACCCCTCCACTTT	CASSQGQVRSSYNSPLHF
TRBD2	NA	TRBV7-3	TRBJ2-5	TGTGCCAGCAGCCTGACGGGACTAGCGGGACAAGAGACCCAGTACTTC	CASSLTGLAGQETQYF
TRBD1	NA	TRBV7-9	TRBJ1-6	TGTGCCAGCAGCTTGGCGGGACAGGGGAATTCACCCCTCCACTTT	CASSLAGQGNSPLHF
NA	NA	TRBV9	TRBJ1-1	TGTGCCAGCACCCCCAGGGTATTGGCCACTGAAGCTTTCTTT	CASTPRVLATEAFF
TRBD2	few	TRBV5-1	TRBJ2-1	TGCGCCAGCAGCTCCGTAGCGGGACCGTTTAAAAGCTCCTACAATGAGCAGTTCTTC	CASSSVAGPFKSSYNEQFF
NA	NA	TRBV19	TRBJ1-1	TGTGCCAGTAGTGCACAGGGACGCCGGGGTGAAGCTTTCTTT	CASSAQGRRGEAFF
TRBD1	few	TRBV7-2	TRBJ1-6	TGTGCCAGCAGCCGCCCGGGACAGGCCAATTCACCCCTCCACTTT	CASSRPGQANSPLHF
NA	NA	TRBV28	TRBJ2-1	TGTGCCAGCACCCTCCCGGGCAGGGGAGCCTATGAGCAGTTCTTC	CASTLPGRGAYEQFF
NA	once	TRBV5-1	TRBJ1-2	TGCGCCAGCAGCTTGGGAGGGTTCTTCTATGGCTACACCTTC	CASSLGGFFYGYTF
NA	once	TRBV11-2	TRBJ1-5	TGTGCCAGCAGCTTAGGCAGTGTAGGTCCCGGGGAGCCCCAGCATTTT	CASSLGSVGPGEPQHF
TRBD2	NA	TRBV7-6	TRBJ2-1	TGTGCCAGCAGCTCTTGGACTAGCGGGGGACTCAATGAGCAGTTCTTC	CASSSWTSGGLNEQFF
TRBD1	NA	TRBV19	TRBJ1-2	TGTGCCAGTACTATGGGGGGACAGGGTTACGAGCCTGGCTACACCTTC	CASTMGGQGYEPGYTF
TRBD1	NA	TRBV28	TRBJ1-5	TGTGCCAGCAGCCTGGGACAGGGGAGGAATCAGCCCCAGCATTTT	CASSLGQGRNQPQHF